This T cell receptor (beta chain) comes out of a study of metastatic and nonmetastatic thyroid tumors. No treatment had been given to any patient before thyroid surgery. The germline CDR1 and CDR2 sequences are MGHRA and YSYEKL. This CDR3 region has 17 residues. The V and J ends lost 3 bases and 1 base, in that order; junction bases with no gene match: 6. Per the authors' pipeline: Clinicopathological groups of papillary thyroid cancer showed CDR3 differences that were used to build a distant-metastasis classifier. TCRdb re-called clones via MiXCR from the PCR reads. TCRdb, rather than the study authors, made the V and J calls. The repertoire has 35,000 to 40,000 clones, under 30% of them found once; the top ten carry approximately 11%. This clone was recorded at least ten times.

V is TRBV4-1 and J is TRBJ2-4, with TRBD1 identical over 10 bases. The TCR originated in a male donor with papillary thyroid cancer or a benign thyroid nodule (not recorded which). Some clones in this sample may be carry-over from other donors' samples. The sequenced material came from blood. The CDR3 region is CASSQTGGGSAKNIQYF. CDR3 DNA: TGCGCCAGCAGCCAGACAGGGGGCGGTTCTGCCAAAAACATTCAGTACTTC.